This T cell receptor (beta chain) was retrieved from a study of cytomegalovirus exposure and HLA in healthy donors. General study results and limits: The listing of roughly 160 TCR beta chains classed them as cytomegalovirus-associated. Presence/absence analyses assumed roughly uniform sequencing depth across donors, which may not hold. Most TCR beta V segments were productive about 87% or about 30% of the time in an earlier analysis.

The CDR3 extends over 17 amino acids. Deletions cut 6 bases from V and 4 bases from J, with 22 bases between. Germline V gene sequence: CDR1 MNHEY, CDR2 SMNVEV (reference sequence). Regarding this clone: Its antigen is undetermined.

The PCR had 60 Vbeta and 13 Jbeta primers. Clones were sequenced by immunoSEQ multiplex PCR, and TCRdb holds only the in-frame ones, with some missing. The data contain under 200,000 clones, about 79% of them singletons. The chain is built from TRBV27 and TRBJ2-1; D possibly corresponds to TRBD1 (6 bases). Sequencing was performed on PBMCs. This sequence was found in a man aged 50-59 years in good health and CMV-seropositive. The CDR3 loop is CASRIESRGQPYNEQFF. DNA for the CDR3: TGTGCCAGCAGGATAGAGTCCAGGGGACAACCATACAATGAGCAGTTCTTC.